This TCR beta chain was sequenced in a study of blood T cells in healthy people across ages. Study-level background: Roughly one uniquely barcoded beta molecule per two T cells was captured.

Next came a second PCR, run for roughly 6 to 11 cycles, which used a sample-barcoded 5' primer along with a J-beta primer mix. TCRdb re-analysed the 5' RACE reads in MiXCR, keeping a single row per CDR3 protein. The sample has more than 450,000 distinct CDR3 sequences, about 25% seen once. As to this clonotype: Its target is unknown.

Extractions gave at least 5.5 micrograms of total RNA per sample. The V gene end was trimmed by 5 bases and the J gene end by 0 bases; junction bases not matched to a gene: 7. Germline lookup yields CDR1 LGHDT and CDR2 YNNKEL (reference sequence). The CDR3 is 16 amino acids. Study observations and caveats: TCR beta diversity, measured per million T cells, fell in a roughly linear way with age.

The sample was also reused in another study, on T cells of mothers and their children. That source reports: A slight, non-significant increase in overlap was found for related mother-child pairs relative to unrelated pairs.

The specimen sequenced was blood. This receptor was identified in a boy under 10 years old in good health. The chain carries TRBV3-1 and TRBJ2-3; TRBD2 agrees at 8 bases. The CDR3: CASSDTGTSSTDTQYF. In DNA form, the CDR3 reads TGTGCCAGCAGCGATACCGGGACTAGTAGCACAGATACGCAGTATTTT.